The 30 T cell receptor beta chains in this list originate from one sample, sequenced in a study of TIL therapy for anti-PD-1-resistant metastatic lung cancer. Time point specified: pre-treatment sample, taken before nivolumab and TIL therapy. Tumor tissue came from excised metastases, mostly pleural nodules or supraclavicular lymph nodes. Sequencing used immunoSEQ v3. Sequenced by immunoSEQ multiplex PCR; TCRdb stores in-frame clones only, minus some. The data show approximately 24,000 clones, with approximately 77% seen just once and about 7.4% held by the top ten. This material consisted of tumor tissue, taken at baseline. All receptors derive from a person between 30 and 80 years old with non-small cell lung cancer.

The rearrangement uses TRBV5-4 and TRBJ2-7; D is ambiguous. V shed 4 bases and J shed 2 bases, with 13 bases lying between them. The length of the CDR3 is 14 residues. Looked up from germline, CDR1 is SGHNT and CDR2 is YYREEE (reference sequence). This CDR3 is CASSPDGRTYEQYF. The CDR3 region has the DNA TGTGCCAGCAGCCCTGACGGACGGACCTACGAGCAGTACTTC.

The chain couples TRBV6-5 to TRBJ1-1; D may be TRBD1 (6 bases). The germline gives CDR1 MNHEY, CDR2 SVGAGI. The ends were cut back, 10 bases at V and 5 bases at J, with 14 bases in the middle. The CDR3 has 12 residues. The DNA of the CDR3 is TGTGCCACAAAACAGGGAGGTACTGAAGCTTTCTTT. It codes for CATKQGGTEAFF.

This clone was seen a single time. The chain recombines TRBV5-5 with TRBJ2-7; TRBD1 aligns across 7 bases. The germline gives CDR1 SGHKS, CDR2 YYEKEE (reference sequence). Germline trimming cut 3 bases from V and 1 base from J; bases unmatched to any gene: 1. CDR3 length: 13 amino acids. CDR3 in DNA: TGTGCCAGCAGCTCGACAGGGTCCTACGAGCAGTACTTC. It yields the protein CASSSTGSYEQYF.

This clone was counted between two and nine times. The V and J genes are TRBV29-1 and TRBJ1-3, with a tentative D call TRBD1 (6 bases). CDR3 length equals 14 residues. V lost 8 bases to trimming and J lost 0 bases, with 14 bases between them. Germline V CDR1 and CDR2: SQVTM, ANQGSEA. The DNA for the CDR3 is TGCAGCACCAAGACAGGTGACTCTGGAAACACCATATATTTT. Amino acid sequence: CSTKTGDSGNTIYF.

The chain couples TRBV6-5 to TRBJ2-7; D possibly corresponds to TRBD2 (5 bases). V was shortened by 0 bases and J by 3 bases, with 12 bases between the two germline ends. The length of the CDR3 is 15 residues. CDR1 is MNHEY, CDR2 SVGAGI, per germline. The DNA of the CDR3 is TGTGCCAGCAGTTACTCGAGGGAGACCTTCTACGAGCAGTACTTC. Protein sequence: CASSYSRETFYEQYF.

This chain joins TRBV5-4 and TRBJ1-6; D is unresolved. Germline V lookup: CDR1 SGHNT, CDR2 YYREEE (reference sequence). The CDR3 is 15 amino acids. With 0 bases removed from V and 8 bases from J, the gap between germline ends came to 12 bases. CDR3 region: CASSLVPFGDSPLHF. In nucleotides, the CDR3 is TGTGCCAGCAGCTTGGTGCCATTTGGGGATTCACCCCTCCACTTT.

This chain connects TRBV9 to TRBJ2-6, with D unclear. Germline lookup yields CDR1 SGDLS and CDR2 YYNGEE. With 0 bases removed from V and 1 base from J, the gap between germline ends came to 11 bases. The CDR3 length is 17 residues. CDR3 sequence: CASSVVSQVSGANVLTF. CDR3 coding DNA: TGTGCCAGCAGCGTAGTCTCACAAGTTTCTGGGGCCAACGTCCTGACTTTC. Supplemented by reference TRBV9 and TRBJ2-6, the full variable domain reads DSGVTQTPKHLITATGQRVTLRCSPRSGDLSVYWYQQSLDQGLQFLIQYYNGEERAKGNILERFSAQQFPDLHSELNLSSLELGDSALYFCASSVVSQVSGANVLTFGAGSRLTVL.

The chain employs TRBV7-9 and TRBJ2-1; tentatively, D is TRBD1 (5 bases). Germline CDR1 reads SEHNR; CDR2 reads FQNEAQ (reference sequence). Trimming left V 5 bases short and J 10 bases short, with 15 bases between. The CDR3 sequence is 13 residues long. The CDR3 sequence is CASSRQSGEEQFF. The CDR3 coding sequence is TGTGCCAGCAGCCGACAGTCAGGTGAGGAGCAGTTCTTC. Supplemented by reference TRBV7-9 and TRBJ2-1, the full variable domain reads DTGVSQNPRHKITKRGQNVTFRCDPISEHNRLYWYRQTLGQGPEFLTYFQNEAQLEKSRLLSDRFSAERPKGSFSTLEIQRTEQGDSAMYLCASSRQSGEEQFFGPGTRLTVL.

V usage is TRBV18 and J usage is TRBJ1-1; no clear D. Germline V gene data show CDR1 as KGHSH and CDR2 as LQKENI. The CDR3 extends over 15 amino acids. V lost 0 bases to trimming and J lost 2 bases, with 10 bases between them. The CDR3 nucleotides read TGTGCCAGCTCACCACCGGACGGAAGAAACACTGAAGCTTTCTTT. Protein product: CASSPPDGRNTEAFF.

This clone counts as medium-sized. The chain links TRBV6-1 to TRBJ2-7; 9 nucleotides align to TRBD1. The germline V gene has CDR1 MNHNS and CDR2 SASEGT. The CDR3 extends over 15 amino acids. Losses at the gene ends were 2 bases for V and 3 bases for J; bases not matched to a gene: 5. CDR3 in amino acids: CASSERTGEGYEQYF. CDR3 sequence (DNA): TGTGCCAGCAGTGAACGGACAGGGGAGGGCTACGAGCAGTACTTC.

The V and J genes are TRBV5-1 and TRBJ1-2, with D perhaps TRBD1 (6 bases). Trimming left V 0 bases short and J 4 bases short, with 13 bases between. Germline-derived CDR1 and CDR2 are SGHRS and YFSETQ. The CDR3 loop spans 15 amino acids. The CDR3 sequence: CASSLGPGVVYGYTF. CDR3 coding DNA: TGCGCCAGCAGCTTGGGACCAGGGGTAGTCTATGGCTACACCTTC.

This clone has a handful of counts. The chain recombines TRBV7-2 with TRBJ2-7; D is unclear. The V end was cut by 5 bases, the J end by 8 bases, with 16 bases between. There are 13 residues in the CDR3. Per germline, CDR1 SGHTA and CDR2 FQGNSA. The DNA of the CDR3 is TGTGCCAGCAGCCCCTCCCCGGACGTTCAGCAGTACTTC. It codes for CASSPSPDVQQYF.

The V and J genes are TRBV19 and TRBJ1-2; TRBD1 aligns across 9 bases. The ends lost 4 bases at V and 6 bases at J; junction bases unmatched: 9. CDR1 and CDR2 from the germline V gene are LNHDA and SQIVND (reference sequence). The CDR3 loop spans 15 amino acids. This CDR3 is CASSTDTGTGHGYTF. The CDR3 region has the DNA TGTGCCAGTAGTACAGACACCGGGACAGGGCATGGCTACACCTTC. The full variable domain, its missing parts supplied by reference TRBV19 and TRBJ1-2, is DGGITQSPKYLFRKEGQNVTLSCEQNLNHDAMYWYRQDPGQGLRLIYYSQIVNDFQKGDIAEGYSVSREKKESFPLTVTSAQKNPTAFYLCASSTDTGTGHGYTFGSGTRLTVV.

This clone appeared once. This chain connects TRBV2 to TRBJ2-6; D gene uncertain. The CDR3 runs 14 residues. The V gene's germline CDR1 is SNHLY and CDR2 FYNNEI. The ends were cut back, 5 bases at V and 0 bases at J, with 5 bases in the middle. CDR3 loop: CASSISSGANVLTF. Written as DNA, the CDR3 is TGTGCCAGCAGTATTAGCTCTGGGGCCAACGTCCTGACTTTC.

This clone came up a few times. V gene TRBV5-1 combines with J gene TRBJ1-1; a weak D match, TRBD1 (5 bases). This CDR3 has 15 residues. Germline V gene sequence: CDR1 SGHRS, CDR2 YFSETQ. Trimming pared 5 bases from V and 3 bases from J, leaving 17 bases between. This chain's CDR3 is CASRDGRMGDTEAFF. The DNA for the CDR3 is TGCGCCAGCAGGGACGGCAGGATGGGGGACACTGAAGCTTTCTTT.

The sample holds one count of this clone. The chain combines TRBV7-2 with TRBJ2-7, with TRBD1 matching over 7 bases. CDR3 length: 14 amino acids. Germline values: CDR1 SGHTA, CDR2 FQGNSA. Trimming at V came to 2 bases and at J to 1 base, leaving 2 bases not matched to a gene. The CDR3 DNA reads TGTGCCAGCAGCTTACTACAGGGGTCCTACGAGCAGTACTTC. It yields the protein CASSLLQGSYEQYF.

The CDR3 nucleotides read TGTGCCAGCAGCTTAGACGGGGGGTCGGGAGAGACCCAGTACTTC. Amino acid sequence: CASSLDGGSGETQYF. The gene calls are TRBV7-2 and TRBJ2-5; 7 bases match TRBD2. The CDR3 runs to 15 residues. V trimming: 1 base; J trimming: 4 bases; junction bases outside the gene matches: 6. The V gene's germline CDR1 is SGHTA and CDR2 FQGNSA.

The chain is built from TRBV6-1 and TRBJ1-3; D gene unclear. The germline V gene has CDR1 MNHNS and CDR2 SASEGT. Deletions cut 5 bases from V and 7 bases from J, with 9 bases between. CDR3 length: 12 residues. As DNA, the CDR3 is TGTGCCAGCAGTACGACGGAGAACACCATATATTTT. It is translated as CASSTTENTIYF.

This chain links TRBV7-9 with TRBJ2-3, with D tentatively TRBD1 (8 bases). The CDR3 is made up of 15 amino acids. CDR1 is SEHNR, CDR2 FQNEAQ, per germline (reference sequence). Trimming left V 5 bases short and J 3 bases short, with 15 bases between. As DNA, the CDR3 is TGTGCCAGCAGCCCAGGACAGGGAGGGACAGATACGCAGTATTTT. The encoded protein is CASSPGQGGTDTQYF.

This chain connects TRBV19 to TRBJ2-1; 7 bases are a match to TRBD2. The CDR3 has 15 amino acids. The junction had 14 bases not matched to a gene; V was cut back by 6 bases and J by 9 bases. Germline V CDR1 and CDR2: LNHDA, SQIVND (reference sequence). Here the CDR3 reads CASSWGVLGRGEQFF. DNA of the CDR3: TGTGCCAGTAGCTGGGGGGTTCTAGGGAGGGGTGAGCAGTTCTTC. The entire variable domain, with the rest obtained from reference TRBV19 and TRBJ2-1, is as follows: DGGITQSPKYLFRKEGQNVTLSCEQNLNHDAMYWYRQDPGQGLRLIYYSQIVNDFQKGDIAEGYSVSREKKESFPLTVTSAQKNPTAFYLCASSWGVLGRGEQFFGPGTRLTVL.

This chain links TRBV6-5 with TRBJ2-7, with 9 bases fitting TRBD2. Germline CDR1 is MNHEY and CDR2 is SVGAGI. The CDR3 has 15 amino acids. The V gene end was trimmed by 4 bases and the J gene end by 2 bases; junction bases not matched to a gene: 6. The CDR3 region is CASSLAGEITYEQYF. As DNA, the CDR3 is TGTGCCAGCAGTTTAGCGGGGGAGATAACCTACGAGCAGTACTTC.

This rearrangement joins TRBV6-1 to TRBJ2-6; tentatively, D is TRBD1 or TRBD2 (5 bases each). Trimming left V 2 bases short and J 2 bases short, with 7 bases between. CDR1 and CDR2 from the germline V gene are MNHNS and SASEGT. This CDR3 contains 15 residues. The chain's CDR3 is CASSEMGAGANVLTF. DNA of the CDR3: TGTGCCAGCAGTGAAATGGGGGCTGGGGCCAACGTCCTGACTTTC.

The gene calls are TRBV5-1 and TRBJ2-1; 12 bases agree with TRBD2. CDR3 length: 15 amino acids. J gave up 8 bases and V 3 bases, and 6 bases lay outside the gene matches. Germline values: CDR1 SGHRS, CDR2 YFSETQ. CDR3 coding DNA: TGCGCCAGCAGCTGGACTAGCGGGGCGGTCTATGAGCAGTTCTTC. This translates into CASSWTSGAVYEQFF.

The gene calls are TRBV2 and TRBJ1-5; 8 bases map to TRBD1. V dropped 5 bases and J dropped 3; count of bases not matched to a gene: 6. Germline values: CDR1 SNHLY, CDR2 FYNNEI. The CDR3 is 15 residues long. The CDR3, as DNA: TGTGCCAGCAGTCCCGACAGGGGCACCAATCAGCCCCAGCATTTT. Its protein is CASSPDRGTNQPQHF.

DNA of the CDR3: TGTGCCAGCTCAGACCCGAACACCGGGGAGCTGTTTTTT. It translates to CASSDPNTGELFF. The V gene is TRBV19, the J gene TRBJ2-2, with D uncertain. The CDR3 contains 13 residues. Between the trimmed V and J ends, which lost 9 bases and 0 bases, there was a span of 8 bases. CDR1 LNHDA and CDR2 SQIVND come from the germline V gene (reference sequence).

The chain has TRBV4-1 and TRBJ1-5; D unclear. The CDR3 spans 12 residues. Trimming stripped 3 bases from V and 3 bases from J, with 3 bases between. CDR1 MGHRA and CDR2 YSYEKL come from the germline V gene. CDR3 residues: CASSHPNQPQHF. For the CDR3, the DNA is TGCGCCAGCAGCCACCCCAATCAGCCCCAGCATTTT.

The chain combines TRBV7-2 with TRBJ1-5, with D hard to call. The CDR3 is made up of 12 amino acids. V was cut by 5 bases and J by 10 bases, with 12 bases left in between. Germline V gene data show CDR1 as SGHTA and CDR2 as FQGNSA. CDR3 sequence: CASSPDRFPQHF. The CDR3 region has the DNA TGTGCCAGCAGCCCCGATCGTTTTCCCCAGCATTTT.

The V and J genes are TRBV30 and TRBJ1-3; tentative D call: TRBD1 (5 bases). CDR1 is GTSNPN, CDR2 SVGIG, per germline (reference sequence). CDR3 length: 13 residues. Trimming pared 6 bases from V and 2 bases from J, leaving 11 bases between. As DNA, the CDR3 is TGTGCCTGCCCGGGGCTCACTGGAAACACCATATATTTT. Translating gives CACPGLTGNTIYF.

This chain joins TRBV30 and TRBJ1-1; 8 bases agree with TRBD1. V lost 1 base to trimming and J lost 1 base; unmatched junction nucleotides: 17. CDR1 GTSNPN and CDR2 SVGIG come from the germline V gene (reference sequence). This CDR3 comprises 19 residues. CDR3 residues: CAWSGFQGAFFGPNTEAFF. In DNA form, the CDR3 reads TGTGCCTGGAGTGGTTTTCAGGGGGCGTTCTTCGGTCCGAACACTGAAGCTTTCTTT.

The chain has TRBV5-1 and TRBJ1-3, with a weak D call TRBD1 (6 bases). The CDR3 loop spans 15 amino acids. The germline CDR1 and CDR2 sequences are SGHRS and YFSETQ. V was pared by 4 bases and J by 4 bases, with 15 bases between. The CDR3 loop reads CASSPYRAEGNTIYF. The CDR3, as DNA: TGCGCCAGCAGCCCCTACAGGGCAGAAGGAAACACCATATATTTT. The whole variable domain, remainder taken from reference TRBV5-1 and TRBJ1-3, is KAGVTQTPRYLIKTRGQQVTLSCSPISGHRSVSWYQQTPGQGLQFLFEYFSETQRNKGNFPGRFSGRQFSNSRSEMNVSTLELGDSALYLCASSPYRAEGNTIYFGEGSWLTVV.